The 23 T cell receptor beta chains given below trace back to one sample, sequenced in a study of radiation and T cells in renal cell carcinoma. Generated by immunoSEQ multiplex PCR, the TCRdb table keeps only in-frame clones and is missing some. The sample records about 78,000 clones, 80% to 90% being singletons. The time point was: blood 4 weeks post-SBRT, at nephrectomy. The treatment is: 15 Gy SBRT to primary tumor, nephrectomy 4 weeks later. The sequencing used blood, collected from a patient whose treatment included radiotherapy and nephrectomy. The receptors derive from a woman in her 70s with renal cell carcinoma.

The chain has TRBV28 and TRBJ1-5, with TRBD1 matching 8 bases. The ends lost 5 bases at V and 1 base at J; junction bases unmatched: 4. Germline CDR1 MDHEN, CDR2 SYDVKM. This CDR3 contains 15 residues. CDR3 protein: CASSPRTGSNQPQHF. In DNA, the CDR3 is TGTGCCAGCAGTCCCAGGACAGGGAGCAATCAGCCCCAGCATTTT.

In DNA, the CDR3 is TGTGCCAGTAGTATGTTGGGGCAGGGGGCCGGTGAGCAGTTCTTC. Residues: CASSMLGQGAGEQFF. The chain carries TRBV19 and TRBJ2-1, with TRBD1 matching 8 bases. Germline V gives CDR1 LNHDA, CDR2 SQIVND (reference sequence). This CDR3 is built from 15 residues. The ends lost 3 bases at V and 9 bases at J; junction bases unmatched: 10.

The chain uses TRBV9 and TRBJ1-1; D possibly corresponds to TRBD1 (5 bases). CDR3 length: 15 amino acids. V was clipped by 4 bases and J by 0 bases, with 13 bases between them. CDR1 and CDR2 from the germline V gene are SGDLS and YYNGEE. The CDR3 bases are TGTGCCAGCAGCCCGAGGGACGGATTGAACACTGAAGCTTTCTTT. Amino acid sequence: CASSPRDGLNTEAFF.

J is TRBJ2-3 and V is TRBV27; 7 nucleotides agree with TRBD2. V shed 6 bases, J shed 7 bases, and the junction held 4 bases outside the gene matches. CDR1 and CDR2 (germline): MNHEY, SMNVEV (reference sequence). The CDR3 is 12 residues long. The CDR3 sequence: CASRTRGNTQYF. The CDR3 DNA reads TGTGCCAGCAGGACGCGGGGGAATACGCAGTATTTT.

V usage is TRBV15 and J usage is TRBJ1-5; D uncertain. Trimming stripped 1 base from V and 3 bases from J, with 7 bases between. This CDR3 spans 14 amino acids. Germline CDR1 reads LNHNV; CDR2 reads YYDKDF (reference sequence). CDR3 coding DNA: TGTGCCACCAGCAGAGGAGGGTACAATCAGCCCCAGCATTTT. Residues: CATSRGGYNQPQHF.

The chain links TRBV19 to TRBJ2-5, with 8 nucleotides matching TRBD1. J lost 4 bases, V lost 2 bases, and 3 bases had no gene match. The length of the CDR3 is 14 residues. The germline gives CDR1 LNHDA, CDR2 SQIVND (reference sequence). CDR3 in amino acids: CASSITGGGETQYF. CDR3 sequence (DNA): TGTGCCAGTAGTATAACAGGGGGAGGAGAGACCCAGTACTTC. The full variable domain, with the rest looked up from reference TRBV19 and TRBJ2-5, is DGGITQSPKYLFRKEGQNVTLSCEQNLNHDAMYWYRQDPGQGLRLIYYSQIVNDFQKGDIAEGYSVSREKKESFPLTVTSAQKNPTAFYLCASSITGGGETQYFGPGTRLLVL.

The chain employs TRBV28 and TRBJ1-5, with D unresolved. Looked up from germline, CDR1 is MDHEN and CDR2 is SYDVKM. Between the trimmed V and J ends, which lost 3 bases and 0 bases, there was a span of 9 bases. This CDR3 has 15 residues. CDR3 bases: TGTGCCAGCAGTTTGAGGGTCTATAGCAATCAGCCCCAGCATTTT. This sequence encodes CASSLRVYSNQPQHF.

This chain uses TRBV7-9 with TRBJ2-7, with D perhaps matching TRBD1 (6 bases). The CDR3 spans 12 residues. V was cut by 5 bases and J by 7 bases, with 12 bases left in between. Per germline, CDR1 SEHNR and CDR2 FQNEAQ (reference sequence). CDR3 loop: CASSPTDREQYF. The CDR3 coding sequence is TGTGCCAGCAGCCCAACTGACAGGGAGCAGTACTTC.

This sequence joins TRBV2 and TRBJ2-1; D is unclear. CDR3 length: 13 residues. The V end lost 5 bases, the J end lost 7 bases, and 12 bases lay between the germline ends. Looked up from germline, CDR1 is SNHLY and CDR2 is FYNNEI. The CDR3 spells CASSPPRENEQFF. DNA of the CDR3: TGTGCCAGCAGTCCACCCCGAGAGAATGAGCAGTTCTTC.

The chain joins TRBV5-1 to TRBJ1-2; 9 bases line up with TRBD1. The length of the CDR3 is 14 residues. Germline V gene data show CDR1 as SGHRS and CDR2 as YFSETQ. V gave up 0 bases and J gave up 6 bases; unmatched junction bases: 3. CDR3 loop: CASSLGTGVDGYTF. CDR3 coding DNA: TGCGCCAGCAGCTTGGGGACAGGGGTTGATGGCTACACCTTC.

The chain joins TRBV19 to TRBJ2-1; D may correspond to TRBD1 or TRBD2 (5 bases each). This CDR3 comprises 18 residues. The V end lost 1 base, the J end lost 0 bases, and 16 bases lay between the germline ends. The V gene's germline CDR1 is LNHDA and CDR2 SQIVND (reference sequence). For the CDR3, the DNA is TGTGCCAGTAGTATAGCATTAAAGGGACCGAGCTCCTACAATGAGCAGTTCTTC. Encoded protein: CASSIALKGPSSYNEQFF.

The V and J genes are TRBV9 and TRBJ1-2; 9 bases line up with TRBD1. Germline V gives CDR1 SGDLS, CDR2 YYNGEE. This CDR3 comprises 14 residues. J was trimmed by 6 bases and V by 1 base; bases with no gene match: 4. CDR3 nucleotide sequence: TGTGCCAGCAGCGTACACGACAGGGGGAATGGCTACACCTTC. Translating gives CASSVHDRGNGYTF. The full variable domain, completed using reference TRBV9 and TRBJ1-2, is DSGVTQTPKHLITATGQRVTLRCSPRSGDLSVYWYQQSLDQGLQFLIQYYNGEERAKGNILERFSAQQFPDLHSELNLSSLELGDSALYFCASSVHDRGNGYTFGSGTRLTVV.

Only a few counts were recorded for this clone. Other nucleotide sequences in the sample specify the same CDR3. This chain joins TRBV10-3 and TRBJ1-1; D is unclear. V gave up 0 bases and J gave up 3 bases, with 8 bases separating them. The CDR3 totals 14 residues. The V gene's germline CDR1 is ENHRY and CDR2 SYGVKD. CDR3 nucleotide sequence: TGTGCCATCAGTGAGTCGGGGAGGGACACTGAAGCTTTCTTT. Translation gives CAISESGRDTEAFF.

The chain uses TRBV19 and TRBJ1-5; TRBD1 is a possible D gene (6 bases). V lost 2 bases to trimming and J lost 1 base, with 15 bases between them. Germline V CDR1 and CDR2: LNHDA, SQIVND (reference sequence). The CDR3 has 17 residues. This chain's CDR3 is CASSINRGRGSNQPQHF. The CDR3 nucleotides read TGTGCCAGTAGTATAAACCGGGGGCGCGGAAGCAATCAGCCCCAGCATTTT.

The chain joins TRBV7-2 to TRBJ2-2; no reliable D call. Germline CDR1 and CDR2: SGHTA and FQGNSA. The V end lost 4 bases, the J end lost 1 base, and 13 bases lay between the germline ends. The CDR3 is 16 amino acids. This CDR3 is CASSSSVQVNTGELFF. The CDR3 coding sequence is TGTGCCAGCAGCTCTTCTGTCCAGGTGAACACCGGGGAGCTGTTTTTT.

The chain has TRBV19 and TRBJ1-3, with a tentative D call TRBD1 (6 bases). Looked up from germline, CDR1 is LNHDA and CDR2 is SQIVND (reference sequence). Trimming shortened V by 1 base and J by 3 bases, and 10 bases separated the two germline ends. The CDR3 covers 15 residues. The CDR3 region is CASSIAGAGGNTIYF. In nucleotides, the CDR3 is TGTGCCAGTAGTATAGCGGGGGCAGGTGGAAACACCATATATTTT.

The rearrangement uses TRBV7-2 and TRBJ2-5; 10 bases map to TRBD2. CDR1 is SGHTA and CDR2 is FQGNSA in the germline V gene. The CDR3 runs to 15 residues. Trimming at V came to 5 bases and at J to 5 bases, leaving 8 bases not matched to a gene. CDR3 region: CASSRTSGAPETQYF. CDR3 nucleotides: TGTGCCAGCAGCCGTACTAGCGGGGCTCCGGAGACCCAGTACTTC.

This clone was found once. The chain links TRBV5-1 to TRBJ2-1; the D call may be TRBD1 or TRBD2 (6 bases each). The V end lost 0 bases, the J end lost 7 bases, and 17 bases lay between the germline ends. Germline V gene data show CDR1 as SGHRS and CDR2 as YFSETQ. This CDR3 contains 16 residues. The CDR3 is CASSLVGGSLRNEQFF. The CDR3 DNA sequence: TGCGCCAGCAGCTTGGTCGGGGGCTCTCTTCGGAATGAGCAGTTCTTC.

This chain connects TRBV9 to TRBJ1-4; D is unresolved. The CDR3 runs to 14 residues. Trimming removed 4 bases from V and 0 bases from J, with 7 bases in between. The V gene's germline CDR1 is SGDLS and CDR2 YYNGEE. CDR3 protein: CASSMKATNEKLFF. CDR3 nucleotides: TGTGCCAGCAGCATGAAAGCAACTAATGAAAAACTGTTTTTT.

CDR3 amino acids: CASSELGGPYTEAFF. The CDR3 DNA reads TGTGCCAGCAGTGAATTAGGGGGCCCGTACACTGAAGCTTTCTTT. V is TRBV25-1 and J is TRBJ1-1; 7 bases are shared with TRBD1. V shed 1 base and J 3 bases; nucleotides not matched to a gene: 5. CDR3 length equals 15 residues. Germline V gene lookup returns CDR1 MGHDK and CDR2 SYGVNS.

V and J are TRBV6-1 and TRBJ2-7, with a weak D call TRBD1 (5 bases). The CDR3 runs to 15 residues. CDR1 is MNHNS and CDR2 is SASEGT in the germline V gene. Trimming cost V 7 bases and J 0 bases, with 16 bases left between them. The CDR3 DNA sequence: TGTGCCAGCACCCCGAAAAAGGGGTCCTCCTACGAGCAGTACTTC. Residues: CASTPKKGSSYEQYF.

J is TRBJ1-5 and V is TRBV25-1; 9 nucleotides line up with TRBD1. Trimming took 7 bases from V and 0 from J; bases not matched to a gene: 10. CDR3 size: 17 residues. CDR1 is MGHDK and CDR2 is SYGVNS in the germline V gene. The CDR3 spells CASKDQWDRVSNQPQHF. The CDR3 nucleotides read TGTGCCAGCAAAGACCAATGGGACAGGGTTAGCAATCAGCCCCAGCATTTT. Variable domain in full (rest from reference TRBV25-1 and TRBJ1-5): EADIYQTPRYLVIGTGKKITLECSQTMGHDKMYWYQQDPGMELHLIHYSYGVNSTEKGDLSSESTVSRIRTEHFPLTLESARPSHTSQYLCASKDQWDRVSNQPQHFGDGTRLSIL.

In DNA form, the CDR3 reads TGTGCCAGCAGCTTGGAACAGGGAATCATGAACACTGAAGCTTTCTTT. As protein: CASSLEQGIMNTEAFF. This chain uses TRBV5-6 with TRBJ1-1, with D perhaps matching TRBD1 (6 bases). Trimming left V 0 bases short and J 0 bases short, with 12 bases between. CDR1 is SGHDT and CDR2 is YYEEEE in the germline V gene. The CDR3 covers 16 residues.